The 13 T cell receptor beta chains given below trace back to one sample, sequenced in a study of shared clonotypes between healthy human individuals. TCRdb's copy holds only in-frame clones and misses some; the assay was immunoSEQ multiplex PCR. The table lists around 1.6 million clones, around 98% of them singletons, with around 0.47% in the top ten. Sequenced material: naive CD4+ T cells sorted from blood. Subset defined: CD45RA+ positively selected. The receptor set was obtained from a man aged 25 to 40 in good health.

The V gene is TRBV7-9, the J gene TRBJ1-5, with D tentatively TRBD1 (5 bases). Looked up from germline, CDR1 is SEHNR and CDR2 is FQNEAQ (reference sequence). Between the trimmed V and J ends, which lost 1 base and 10 bases, there was a span of 11 bases. The CDR3 runs 13 residues. The chain's CDR3 is CASSLVGDGPQHF. CDR3 DNA: TGTGCCAGCAGCTTAGTGGGGGATGGCCCCCAGCATTTT.

This sequence joins TRBV28 and TRBJ2-1; no clear D gene. V dropped 2 bases and J dropped 10 bases, with 9 bases sitting between them. Germline lookup yields CDR1 MDHEN and CDR2 SYDVKM. This CDR3 is built from 12 residues. The CDR3 sequence is CASSLALGEQFF. The DNA of the CDR3 is TGTGCCAGCAGTTTAGCCCTTGGGGAGCAGTTCTTC.

The genes are TRBV29-1 and TRBJ2-1; weak D call: TRBD1 (5 bases). Trimming shortened V by 8 bases and J by 5 bases, and 16 bases separated the two germline ends. The CDR3 is made up of 13 amino acids. Germline V CDR1 and CDR2: SQVTM, ANQGSEA. The CDR3 reads CSLGAVKNNEQFF. CDR3 nucleotides: TGCAGCCTTGGGGCAGTTAAAAACAATGAGCAGTTCTTC.

The table lists this clone with a count of one. The J gene is TRBJ2-7, the V gene TRBV15, with D possibly matching TRBD1 (5 bases). Trimming pared 0 bases from V and 0 bases from J, leaving 9 bases between. The CDR3 covers 15 residues. Germline V gene lookup returns CDR1 LNHNV and CDR2 YYDKDF (reference sequence). The CDR3, as DNA: TGTGCCACCAGCAGAGATGCAGGGATCTCCTACGAGCAGTACTTC. Amino acids: CATSRDAGISYEQYF.

The chain uses TRBV18 and TRBJ2-3; D remains ambiguous. The germline V and J ends were trimmed by 3 bases and 0 bases, with 16 bases remaining between them. The CDR3 consists of 17 residues. Looked up from germline, CDR1 is KGHSH and CDR2 is LQKENI. The CDR3 DNA is TGTGCCAGCTCACCGCCGCTCGGGCAGAAAAGCACAGATACGCAGTATTTT. It translates to CASSPPLGQKSTDTQYF.

The J gene is TRBJ2-1, the V gene TRBV30; TRBD2 agrees at 10 bases. V shed 2 bases, J shed 3 bases, and the junction held 7 bases outside the gene matches. This CDR3 has 16 amino acids. Germline V lookup: CDR1 GTSNPN, CDR2 SVGIG (reference sequence). The CDR3 DNA follows: TGTGCCTGGAGTCCTACTAGGACTAGCGGCTACAATGAGCAGTTCTTC. Protein product: CAWSPTRTSGYNEQFF.

This clone was seen only once. The same CDR3 arises from other DNA sequences in this sample as well. V is TRBV18 and J is TRBJ2-5; no reliable D call. V lost 3 bases and J 5 bases, leaving 10 bases between the germline ends. This CDR3 contains 13 residues. The germline gives CDR1 KGHSH, CDR2 LQKENI. The CDR3 reads CASSPPGWETQYF. CDR3 in DNA: TGTGCCAGCTCACCGCCGGGTTGGGAGACCCAGTACTTC.

This chain joins TRBV28 and TRBJ2-1, with TRBD2 matching 8 bases. CDR1 is MDHEN and CDR2 is SYDVKM in the germline V gene. CDR3 length: 13 amino acids. With 1 base clipped from V and 10 bases from J, the junction kept 3 bases outside the gene matches. Here the CDR3 DNA reads TGTGCCAGCAGTTTATCGGGAGGGATGGAGCAGTTCTTC. Translating gives CASSLSGGMEQFF.

The chain links TRBV18 to TRBJ1-2, with D possibly matching TRBD1 (6 bases). V gave up 0 bases and J gave up 7 bases, with 12 bases separating them. The CDR3 contains 14 residues. Germline CDR1 KGHSH, CDR2 LQKENI. Here the CDR3 reads CASSPPGRGPGYTF. DNA for the CDR3: TGTGCCAGCTCACCACCGGGCAGGGGCCCTGGCTACACCTTC.

The chain uses TRBV29-1 and TRBJ1-2; the match to TRBD1 covers 7 bases. The CDR3 has 17 amino acids. V dropped 4 bases and J dropped 0; count of bases not matched to a gene: 14. Per germline, CDR1 SQVTM and CDR2 ANQGSEA. For the CDR3, the DNA is TGCAGCGTTGCAGAGGACAGGACCAAGGCGGCTAACTATGGCTACACCTTC. Amino acids: CSVAEDRTKAANYGYTF.

V is TRBV5-1 and J is TRBJ2-5; no definite D call. CDR3 length equals 15 residues. V gave up 1 base and J gave up 0 bases, with 10 bases separating them. Germline CDR1 SGHRS, CDR2 YFSETQ. The CDR3 nucleotides read TGCGCCAGCAGCTTGAAGTCGTGGAACCAAGAGACCCAGTACTTC. Its translation is CASSLKSWNQETQYF. Drawing the rest from reference TRBV5-1 and TRBJ2-5, the complete variable domain is KAGVTQTPRYLIKTRGQQVTLSCSPISGHRSVSWYQQTPGQGLQFLFEYFSETQRNKGNFPGRFSGRQFSNSRSEMNVSTLELGDSALYLCASSLKSWNQETQYFGPGTRLLVL.

The J gene is TRBJ2-3, the V gene TRBV11-2; TRBD1 agrees at 7 bases. The CDR3 covers 16 residues. Germline V gives CDR1 SGHAT, CDR2 FQNNGV. Trimming at V came to 4 bases and at J to 1 base, leaving 8 bases not matched to a gene. As DNA, the CDR3 is TGTGCCAGCAGCTCCCGACAGGGTTTGGGCACAGATACGCAGTATTTT. Translating it yields CASSSRQGLGTDTQYF.

V gene TRBV5-4 combines with J gene TRBJ1-1; no definite D call. The V and J ends lost 4 bases and 1 base respectively, with 8 bases between them. Germline V gene sequence: CDR1 SGHNT, CDR2 YYREEE (reference sequence). The CDR3 consists of 13 residues. This CDR3 is CASSTQANTEAFF. CDR3 coding DNA: TGTGCCAGCAGCACGCAGGCGAACACTGAAGCTTTCTTT.